In this sample, the clone carrying this TCR beta chain turned up many times. Quantitative 5'-RACE with molecular barcodes produced the TCR beta libraries. TCRdb independently ran MiXCR on the 5' RACE reads; one entry per CDR3 protein. The table includes about 130,000 distinct CDR3 sequences, about an eighth detected once. The sample is drawn from a study of CD8 T cells in ankylosing spondylitis. The CDR3 has 11 amino acids. Germline CDR1 and CDR2: MDHEN and SYDVKM. Trimming removed 5 bases from V and 7 bases from J, with 5 bases in between. Sequenced material: blood, either unsorted or a sorted T cell fraction (not recorded which). The chain is built from TRBV28 and TRBJ1-4; no reliable D call. The TCR comes from a female donor with ankylosing spondylitis or in good health (not recorded which). In DNA, the CDR3 is TGTGCCAGCAGTGGCAGTGAAAAACTGTTTTTT. Translated, it gives CASSGSEKLFF.